One and the same sample provided the 21 T cell receptor beta chains below, sequenced in a study of cytomegalovirus exposure and HLA in healthy donors. Sequencing was performed with immunoSEQ multiplex PCR; in TCRdb, only in-frame clones are kept and a portion is missing. Among under 250,000 clones, roughly nine tenths were seen once, and the ten largest hold more than 10%. Material: PBMCs. All receptors come from a man in his late teens or twenties in good health and CMV-seropositive.

This clone was counted a single time. The rearrangement joins TRBV5-1 to TRBJ2-7; D is ambiguous. The CDR3 runs 14 residues. CDR1 is SGHRS and CDR2 is YFSETQ in the germline V gene. The V end lost 2 bases, the J end lost 0 bases, and 9 bases lay between the germline ends. DNA for the CDR3: TGCGCCAGCAGCTTACACCCGAGCTCCTACGAGCAGTACTTC. This gives the protein CASSLHPSSYEQYF. The variable domain in full, with the rest retrieved from reference TRBV5-1 and TRBJ2-7, is KAGVTQTPRYLIKTRGQQVTLSCSPISGHRSVSWYQQTPGQGLQFLFEYFSETQRNKGNFPGRFSGRQFSNSRSEMNVSTLELGDSALYLCASSLHPSSYEQYFGPGTRLTVT.

This chain joins TRBV18 and TRBJ2-7; tentatively, D is TRBD1 (6 bases). Germline V lookup: CDR1 KGHSH, CDR2 LQKENI. The V end lost 3 bases, the J end lost 2 bases, and 14 bases lay between the germline ends. The CDR3 runs to 15 residues. CDR3 nucleotide sequence: TGTGCCAGCTCACCTTACCGGGACAAAACCTACGAGCAGTACTTC. Translated: CASSPYRDKTYEQYF.

The V call is TRBV19, the J call TRBJ1-1, with no clear D. The CDR3 spans 13 residues. Germline loops: CDR1 LNHDA, CDR2 SQIVND (reference sequence). V was trimmed by 6 bases and J by 5 bases, leaving 13 bases between them. The chain's CDR3 is CASRTQLMTEAFF. Written as DNA, the CDR3 is TGTGCCAGTAGAACCCAATTGATGACTGAAGCTTTCTTT.

This chain connects TRBV27 to TRBJ2-3; tentatively, D is TRBD2 (5 bases). The germline V gene encodes CDR1 MNHEY and CDR2 SMNVEV (reference sequence). This CDR3 has 15 amino acids. V gave up 5 bases and J gave up 6 bases, with 18 bases separating them. The CDR3 is CASSPTGSAPDTQYF. Here the CDR3 DNA reads TGTGCCAGCAGTCCTACGGGTAGCGCCCCGGATACGCAGTATTTT.

V gene TRBV25-1 combines with J gene TRBJ2-5; tentatively, D is TRBD1 (8 bases). Trimming cost V 3 bases and J 1 base, with 15 bases left between them. The germline CDR1 and CDR2 sequences are MGHDK and SYGVNS. This CDR3 contains 16 residues. The CDR3 loop is CASSDHRGGIQETQYF. Written as DNA, the CDR3 is TGTGCCAGCAGTGATCACAGGGGGGGAATCCAAGAGACCCAGTACTTC.

The chain uses TRBV9 and TRBJ1-2, with unresolved D. CDR1 and CDR2 (germline): SGDLS, YYNGEE. Trimming took off 4 bases at V and 5 bases at J, with 21 bases between the two ends. This CDR3 region has 16 residues. CDR3 region: CASSPSGVGSVYGYTF. The CDR3 DNA reads as TGTGCCAGCAGCCCCAGTGGCGTAGGGAGTGTTTATGGCTACACCTTC. Full variable domain (remainder filled in from reference TRBV9 and TRBJ1-2): DSGVTQTPKHLITATGQRVTLRCSPRSGDLSVYWYQQSLDQGLQFLIQYYNGEERAKGNILERFSAQQFPDLHSELNLSSLELGDSALYFCASSPSGVGSVYGYTFGSGTRLTVV.

The sample holds a few counts of this clone. The chain combines TRBV6-1 with TRBJ2-2; TRBD2 aligns across 12 bases. V lost 5 bases, J lost 7 bases, and 17 bases stayed unmatched. The CDR3 is 19 amino acids. Per the germline V gene, CDR1 is MNHNS and CDR2 is SASEGT. This CDR3 reads CASSQGVGLAGSSFGELFF. The CDR3 bases are TGTGCCAGCAGTCAAGGAGTCGGACTAGCGGGATCTAGTTTCGGGGAGCTGTTTTTT.

The chain uses TRBV7-3 and TRBJ2-7; D perhaps matches TRBD2 (5 bases). CDR1 and CDR2 from the germline V gene are SGHTA and FQGTGA. The CDR3 sequence is 13 residues long. Between the trimmed V and J ends, which lost 5 bases and 3 bases, there was a span of 11 bases. For the CDR3, the DNA is TGTGCCAGCAGCCGGACTCGAAACTACGAGCAGTACTTC. Protein: CASSRTRNYEQYF.

The rearrangement joins TRBV5-1 to TRBJ1-2; the match to TRBD1 covers 7 bases. Losses at the gene ends were 3 bases for V and 2 bases for J; bases not matched to a gene: 4. Germline values: CDR1 SGHRS, CDR2 YFSETQ. CDR3 length: 14 amino acids. The CDR3 DNA follows: TGCGCCAGCAGCTCGGGACAGAGAAACTATGGCTACACCTTC. Residues: CASSSGQRNYGYTF.

The chain joins TRBV6-1 to TRBJ2-4; D is perhaps TRBD2 (5 bases). The germline V and J ends were trimmed by 0 bases and 8 bases, with 17 bases remaining between them. The CDR3 extends over 16 amino acids. Germline CDR1 MNHNS, CDR2 SASEGT. The CDR3 reads CASSEAVGLGVDIQYF. The CDR3 nucleotides are TGTGCCAGCAGTGAAGCGGTAGGACTCGGGGTCGACATTCAGTACTTC.

To note about this clone: In the same sample, other DNA sequences code for this CDR3. The chain uses TRBV27 and TRBJ1-5; the match to TRBD1 covers 9 bases. CDR3 length: 15 residues. V lost 3 bases to trimming and J lost 4 bases; unmatched junction nucleotides: 4. Germline CDR1 is MNHEY and CDR2 is SMNVEV (reference sequence). CDR3 nucleotide sequence: TGTGCCAGCAGTTTCTCGACAGGGGGGAATCAGCCCCAGCATTTT. Its translation is CASSFSTGGNQPQHF.

V is TRBV27 and J is TRBJ2-3, with 8 bases fitting TRBD2. The CDR3 runs 17 residues. J was trimmed by 0 bases and V by 1 base; bases with no gene match: 6. Germline CDR1 and CDR2: MNHEY and SMNVEV (reference sequence). CDR3 sequence reads: CASSLWGSGASTDTQYF. The CDR3 nucleotides are TGTGCCAGCAGTTTATGGGGTAGCGGGGCCAGCACAGATACGCAGTATTTT.

The V gene is TRBV28, the J gene TRBJ1-3; no clear D gene. This CDR3 region has 15 residues. Germline V CDR1 and CDR2: MDHEN, SYDVKM. V lost 3 bases and J 6 bases, leaving 15 bases between the germline ends. The CDR3 DNA reads TGTGCCAGCAGTTTCCGCGGATGGAGGGAAAACACCATATATTTT. It encodes CASSFRGWRENTIYF.

The chain carries TRBV5-6 and TRBJ1-5, with a possible D match to TRBD1 (6 bases). CDR3 length: 13 residues. Trimming cost V 3 bases and J 7 bases, with 11 bases left between them. CDR1 and CDR2 from the germline V gene are SGHDT and YYEEEE. The CDR3: CASSWGAGQPQHF. The DNA of the CDR3 is TGTGCCAGCAGCTGGGGGGCGGGACAGCCCCAGCATTTT.

This clone appeared once. The V and J genes are TRBV6-5 and TRBJ2-7; D remains ambiguous. Germline CDR1 is MNHEY and CDR2 is SVGAGI. The CDR3 is 16 amino acids. Trimming removed 0 bases from V and 0 bases from J, with 12 bases in between. Written as DNA, the CDR3 is TGTGCCAGCAGTTACTCGGCAGTAACCATCTCCTACGAGCAGTACTTC. Translation gives CASSYSAVTISYEQYF.

This chain links TRBV18 with TRBJ1-5; D is perhaps TRBD1 (5 bases). The CDR3 contains 17 residues. CDR1 is KGHSH and CDR2 is LQKENI in the germline V gene. The V and J ends lost 6 bases and 2 bases respectively, with 20 bases between them. CDR3 amino acids: CASSPGTRGPGNQPQHF. The CDR3, as DNA: TGTGCCAGCTCCCCCGGGACCCGAGGGCCGGGCAATCAGCCCCAGCATTTT.

This clone appeared a few times. The rearrangement uses TRBV11-2 and TRBJ2-1; 8 bases map to TRBD1. This CDR3 has 15 amino acids. The junction had 9 bases not matched to a gene; V was cut back by 5 bases and J by 6 bases. Germline CDR1 and CDR2: SGHAT and FQNNGV. CDR3 in DNA: TGTGCCAGCAGCGCCAGGGGGCCCACAGCCAATGAGCAGTTCTTC. Residues: CASSARGPTANEQFF.

This clone was recorded only once. The chain employs TRBV7-2 and TRBJ2-4; no clear D gene. V dropped 3 bases and J dropped 9 bases, with 15 bases sitting between them. Germline values: CDR1 SGHTA, CDR2 FQGNSA. This CDR3 comprises 14 residues. CDR3 sequence: CASSFGPVPSIQYF. For the CDR3, the DNA is TGTGCCAGCAGCTTTGGTCCAGTCCCAAGCATTCAGTACTTC.

This sequence joins TRBV29-1 and TRBJ1-3, with D unclear. The V gene lost 0 bases and the J gene lost 4 bases, with 10 bases spanning the gap. The V gene's germline CDR1 is SQVTM and CDR2 ANQGSEA. The CDR3 loop spans 14 amino acids. Here the CDR3 reads CSVEDSQRGNTIYF. Written as DNA, the CDR3 is TGCAGCGTTGAAGACAGCCAACGAGGAAACACCATATATTTT.

The chain employs TRBV27 and TRBJ2-5; the D is unclear. V was shortened by 6 bases and J by 0 bases, with 11 bases between the two germline ends. Germline CDR1 reads MNHEY; CDR2 reads SMNVEV (reference sequence). The CDR3 has 14 residues. CDR3 region: CASRSDRYQETQYF. The CDR3 nucleotides read TGTGCCAGCAGATCAGACCGGTACCAAGAGACCCAGTACTTC.

V gene TRBV9 combines with J gene TRBJ2-1; 12 bases are a match to TRBD2. The germline CDR1 and CDR2 sequences are SGDLS and YYNGEE. V lost 2 bases and J lost 5; bases outside the gene matches: 5. There are 16 residues in the CDR3. DNA of the CDR3: TGTGCCAGCAGCGTGCTAGCGGGAGGGCCGAACAATGAGCAGTTCTTC. Its translation: CASSVLAGGPNNEQFF.